Listed here are 22 T cell receptor beta chains from one sample, sequenced in a study of T cell responses to AZD1222 COVID-19 vaccine. Repertoires were generated with immunoSEQ multiplex PCR, while TCRdb's copy carries only in-frame clones and drops some. The sample carries under 130,000 clones, approximately 88% recorded once. Here the sequenced sample was peripheral blood, taken on day 0 of AZD1222 vaccination. The receptors come from an adult in good health.

This sequence joins TRBV6-2 or TRBV6-3 and TRBJ2-2, with a possible D match to TRBD2 (5 bases). Trimming stripped 5 bases from V and 4 bases from J, with 20 bases between. The CDR3 is 17 amino acids. In germline, CDR1 is MNHEY, CDR2 SVGEGT. CDR3 sequence: CASSPAFIRAGTGELFF. The CDR3 nucleotides read TGTGCCAGCAGTCCAGCTTTTATCCGGGCGGGCACCGGGGAGCTGTTTTTT.

The chain is built from TRBV2 and TRBJ1-1, with D unclear. CDR3 length equals 14 residues. Germline CDR1 and CDR2: SNHLY and FYNNEI. V gave up 4 bases and J gave up 1 base, with 10 bases separating them. The CDR3 nucleotides are TGTGCCAGCAGTGCATATATGGGGAACACTGAAGCTTTCTTT. It codes for CASSAYMGNTEAFF.

This chain connects TRBV19 to TRBJ1-3, with TRBD1 matching over 7 bases. Germline V gene lookup returns CDR1 LNHDA and CDR2 SQIVND (reference sequence). Unmatched junction bases numbered 9, after V lost 10 bases and J lost 0 bases. The CDR3 has 15 residues. The CDR3 coding sequence is TGTGCCACCCGACAGGGTAGTGTCTCTGGAAACACCATATATTTT. Translated: CATRQGSVSGNTIYF.

The chain couples TRBV27 to TRBJ1-2; D call uncertain. The CDR3 runs to 13 residues. Germline lookup yields CDR1 MNHEY and CDR2 SMNVEV (reference sequence). V was shortened by 2 bases and J by 7 bases, with 11 bases between the two germline ends. The CDR3 region is CASSLNGLGGYTF. The CDR3 DNA follows: TGTGCCAGCAGTTTAAACGGGTTAGGTGGCTACACCTTC.

This clone has only one observation. The chain carries TRBV6-2 or TRBV6-3 and TRBJ2-1, with D uncertain. The V gene's germline CDR1 is MNHEY and CDR2 SVGEGT. The CDR3 sequence is 11 residues long. The ends were cut back, 4 bases at V and 10 bases at J, with 8 bases in the middle. The CDR3 region has the DNA TGTGCCAGCAGTTCCATATGGGAGCAGTTCTTC. Residues: CASSSIWEQFF.

The chain carries TRBV4-3 and TRBJ2-5; possibly TRBD1 or TRBD2 for D (5 bases each). The CDR3 runs to 14 residues. Deletions cut 4 bases from V and 4 bases from J, with 13 bases between. Germline CDR1 is LGHNA and CDR2 is YSLEER. The CDR3 sequence is CASSPDLRGETQYF. Here the CDR3 DNA reads TGCGCCAGCAGCCCCGACCTGAGGGGAGAGACCCAGTACTTC.

This chain joins TRBV2 and TRBJ2-1, with TRBD2 matching 9 bases. Germline CDR1 reads SNHLY; CDR2 reads FYNNEI. The CDR3 is 15 amino acids. With V trimmed by 3 bases and J by 6 bases, 6 bases remained unmatched. In nucleotides, the CDR3 is TGTGCCAGCAGTGAGGCCGGACTAGCGAGCAATGAGCAGTTCTTC. Its translation: CASSEAGLASNEQFF.

CDR3 nucleotide sequence: TGTGCCAGTAGTGCTCCGGGACATTCGAACACCGGGGAGCTGTTTTTT. This encodes CASSAPGHSNTGELFF. The chain recombines TRBV19 with TRBJ2-2; maybe TRBD1 (6 bases). The length of the CDR3 is 16 residues. In germline, CDR1 is LNHDA, CDR2 SQIVND (reference sequence). Trimming left V 5 bases short and J 0 bases short, with 13 bases between. Full variable domain (outside the CDR3, taken from reference TRBV19 and TRBJ2-2): DGGITQSPKYLFRKEGQNVTLSCEQNLNHDAMYWYRQDPGQGLRLIYYSQIVNDFQKGDIAEGYSVSREKKESFPLTVTSAQKNPTAFYLCASSAPGHSNTGELFFGEGSRLTVL.

This chain joins TRBV6-1 and TRBJ1-1; no reliable D call. The CDR3 consists of 14 residues. CDR1 MNHNS and CDR2 SASEGT come from the germline V gene. V shed 0 bases and J shed 7 bases, with 12 bases lying between them. CDR3 region: CASSEAVLEGEAFF. The DNA of the CDR3 is TGTGCCAGCAGTGAAGCCGTTCTGGAGGGTGAAGCTTTCTTT.

This clone was observed a single time. The chain uses TRBV7-9 and TRBJ1-2; tentative D call: TRBD1 (5 bases). There are 15 residues in the CDR3. Trimming pared 5 bases from V and 2 bases from J, leaving 15 bases between. Germline CDR1 and CDR2: SEHNR and FQNEAQ (reference sequence). The CDR3 loop is CASSQSLGGNYGYTF. The CDR3 nucleotides read TGTGCCAGCAGCCAATCCCTTGGGGGAAACTATGGCTACACCTTC.

The chain joins TRBV3-1 (or the pseudogene TRBV3-2) to TRBJ2-7; TRBD1 agrees at 9 bases. V lost 6 bases to trimming and J lost 0 bases; unmatched junction nucleotides: 12. This CDR3 is 17 amino acids long. CDR1 is LGHDT and CDR2 is YNNKEL in the germline V gene (reference sequence). CDR3 sequence (DNA): TGTGCCAGCAGACCCCGACCCGGGACAGGGAGCTCCTACGAGCAGTACTTC. It translates to CASRPRPGTGSSYEQYF.

The V gene is TRBV5-1, the J gene TRBJ2-3; 7 nucleotides line up with TRBD2. Trimming took 4 bases from V and 9 from J; bases not matched to a gene: 14. CDR1 SGHRS and CDR2 YFSETQ come from the germline V gene. The CDR3 runs to 15 residues. The CDR3 region has the DNA TGCGCCAGCAGCCCGGGGGGTCTGGCGGGATCGACGCAGTATTTT. It encodes CASSPGGLAGSTQYF.

The chain links TRBV10-3 to TRBJ1-4; D unresolved. V dropped 6 bases and J dropped 4 bases, with 6 bases sitting between them. The CDR3 is made up of 12 amino acids. Germline CDR1 is ENHRY and CDR2 is SYGVKD. CDR3 region: CAISPNNEKLFF. The CDR3 nucleotides are TGTGCCATCAGCCCCAATAATGAAAAACTGTTTTTT.

The chain couples TRBV7-9 to TRBJ2-3; 9 nucleotides line up with TRBD1. V lost 5 bases, J lost 3 bases, and 6 bases stayed unmatched. Per germline, CDR1 SEHNR and CDR2 FQNEAQ (reference sequence). The CDR3 is 15 amino acids. The CDR3 region is CASSPGQGETDTQYF. CDR3 DNA sequence: TGTGCCAGCAGCCCGGGACAGGGTGAGACAGATACGCAGTATTTT.

DNA for the CDR3: TGTGCCAGCAGTCCCCATTCAGGACAGGGGTTGTGGGAGACCCAGTACTTC. Residues: CASSPHSGQGLWETQYF. The V and J genes are TRBV6-2 or TRBV6-3 and TRBJ2-5, with 9 nucleotides matching TRBD1. Trimming at V came to 5 bases and at J to 5 bases, leaving 15 bases not matched to a gene. The CDR3 is 17 amino acids. Germline assignment: CDR1 MNHEY and CDR2 SVGEGT.

The V and J genes are TRBV11-2 and TRBJ2-5, with 8 bases matching TRBD1. This CDR3 contains 14 residues. Trimming removed 5 bases from V and 3 bases from J; junction bases left unmatched: 5. Germline values: CDR1 SGHAT, CDR2 FQNNGV. This CDR3 is CASSSQTGEETQYF. The CDR3 nucleotides are TGTGCCAGCAGCAGCCAGACAGGGGAAGAGACCCAGTACTTC. Full variable domain (remainder filled in from reference TRBV11-2 and TRBJ2-5): EAGVAQSPRYKIIEKRQSVAFWCNPISGHATLYWYQQILGQGPKLLIQFQNNGVVDDSQLPKDRFSAERLKGVDSTLKIQPAKLEDSAVYLCASSSQTGEETQYFGPGTRLLVL.

The V and J genes are TRBV10-2 and TRBJ2-7, with a weak D call TRBD2 (5 bases). Germline values: CDR1 WSHSY, CDR2 SAAADI. The CDR3 sequence is 14 residues long. Trimming removed 10 bases from V and 3 bases from J, with 19 bases in between. CDR3 sequence: CATSATGILYEQYF. CDR3 nucleotide sequence: TGCGCCACCTCGGCTACGGGGATTCTCTACGAGCAGTACTTC.

The chain joins TRBV15 to TRBJ2-7; no reliable D call. V lost 4 bases and J lost 0, with 7 bases in between. This CDR3 is 13 amino acids long. Germline loops: CDR1 LNHNV, CDR2 YYDKDF (reference sequence). Here the CDR3 reads CATSTVYSYEQYF. In DNA, the CDR3 is TGTGCCACCAGCACAGTCTACTCCTACGAGCAGTACTTC. Full variable domain (outside the CDR3, taken from reference TRBV15 and TRBJ2-7): DAMVIQNPRYQVTQFGKPVTLSCSQTLNHNVMYWYQQKSSQAPKLLFHYYDKDFNNEADTPDNFQSRRPNTSFCFLDIRSPGLGDTAMYLCATSTVYSYEQYFGPGTRLTVT.

In its sample, this clone was seen once. This rearrangement joins TRBV10-1 to TRBJ1-1; no clear D. Trimming left V 4 bases short and J 6 bases short, with 15 bases between. In germline, CDR1 is WNHNN, CDR2 SYGVQD (reference sequence). The CDR3 sequence is 14 residues long. The CDR3 loop reads CASSVGIMSAEAFF. Written as DNA, the CDR3 is TGCGCCAGCAGTGTTGGGATAATGAGCGCTGAAGCTTTCTTT.

The chain joins TRBV5-1 to TRBJ2-3, with 8 bases matching TRBD1. Germline loops: CDR1 SGHRS, CDR2 YFSETQ. The CDR3 has 14 residues. J lost 7 bases, V lost 4 bases, and 8 bases had no gene match. Here the CDR3 DNA reads TGCGCCAGCAGCACAGACAGGGGTCTAAATACGCAGTATTTT. As protein: CASSTDRGLNTQYF.

The chain uses TRBV5-1 and TRBJ1-3, with no clear D. V was pared by 4 bases and J by 0 bases, with 11 bases between. Germline CDR1 is SGHRS and CDR2 is YFSETQ. The length of the CDR3 is 15 residues. For the CDR3, the DNA is TGCGCCAGCAGCGAAGGGTCCCTCTCTGGAAACACCATATATTTT. Protein product: CASSEGSLSGNTIYF.

This chain connects TRBV7-9 to TRBJ1-4; 7 bases map to TRBD1. CDR1 and CDR2 from the germline V gene are SEHNR and FQNEAQ (reference sequence). The CDR3 runs to 13 residues. J gave up 7 bases and V 5 bases, and 4 bases lay outside the gene matches. This CDR3 reads CASSDRAGEKLFF. In DNA form, the CDR3 reads TGTGCCAGCAGCGACAGGGCCGGTGAAAAACTGTTTTTT.